A selection of T cell receptor beta chains follows, all from one sample in a study of cytomegalovirus exposure and HLA in healthy donors. Sequenced by immunoSEQ multiplex PCR; TCRdb stores in-frame clones only, minus some. The sample shows over 90,000 clones, under 85% of them seen only once. The sequenced material came from PBMCs. The receptors were sampled from a man aged 50-60 years in good health and CMV-seropositive. CDR3s include the opening cysteine and the closing phenylalanine or tryptophan. The D gene is left open where the match is weak. Expanded clones are given a class, and other clones once, few, many or no size at all.

>TRBV28|.|TRBJ1-5|.
TGTGCCAGCAGCACCGTTAAGGGGGATCAGCCCCAGCATTTT
CASSTVKGDQPQHF
>TRBV7-8|.|TRBJ2-1|.
TGTGCCAGCAGCTTAGATAGACTGAGCTCCTACAATGAGCAGTTCTTC
CASSLDRLSSYNEQFF
>TRBV5-1|TRBD1|TRBJ2-5|.
TGCGCCAGCAGCCCGGGGACAGGCAGGCAGACCCAGTACTTC
CASSPGTGRQTQYF
>TRBV19|.|TRBJ2-1|.
TGTGCCAGTACCACGAAAGGGGGAATTGGGTACAATGAGCAGTTCTTC
CASTTKGGIGYNEQFF
>TRBV27|TRBD2|TRBJ2-7|.
TGTGCCAGCAGTCCCCGCCTAGCGGGACGCGACGAGCAGTACTTC
CASSPRLAGRDEQYF
>TRBV5-4|TRBD1|TRBJ2-7|.
TGTGCCAGCAGCTTGGAGACAGGGTTGTCCTCCGAGCAGTACTTC
CASSLETGLSSEQYF
>TRBV6-1|TRBD1|TRBJ1-2|.
TGTGCCAGCAGTCAGGGACAGGGAGGTTACTATGGCTACACCTTC
CASSQGQGGYYGYTF
>TRBV7-2|.|TRBJ2-3|few
TGTGCCAGCAGCTTCGCCTCGGCGGCAGGGAAGTTTTACTTT
CASSFASAAGKFYF
>TRBV5-4|TRBD1|TRBJ2-7|.
TGTGCCAGCAGCTTGGATGGGACAGGGAGCTCCTACGAGCAGTACTTC
CASSLDGTGSSYEQYF
>TRBV27|.|TRBJ2-1|.
TGTGCCAGCAGTTCAAAGACTTTCACATCCTACAATGAGCAGTTCTTC
CASSSKTFTSYNEQFF
>TRBV7-6|.|TRBJ1-3|.
TGTGCCAGCAGCCTAGTGCCCCCACGCGGCTCTGGAAACACCATATATTTT
CASSLVPPRGSGNTIYF
>TRBV5-1|.|TRBJ2-2|.
TGCGCCAGCAGCTGGACACCGAACACCGGGGAGCTGTTTTTT
CASSWTPNTGELFF
>TRBV27|.|TRBJ2-7|.
TGTGCCAGCAGTTCACAGGGTATCACCTACGAGCAGTACTTC
CASSSQGITYEQYF
>TRBV28|TRBD1|TRBJ1-4|.
TGTGCCAGCAGTGGGACAGGGATCGGAGTTAGGGAAAAACTGTTTTTT
CASSGTGIGVREKLFF
>TRBV27|.|TRBJ1-3|once
TGTGCCAGCAGTCCACTCTCTGGAAACACCATATATTTT
CASSPLSGNTIYF
>TRBV15|.|TRBJ1-4|.
TGTGCCACCAGCAGAGCCAGAAATGGTGAAAAACTGTTTTTT
CATSRARNGEKLFF
>TRBV11-2|TRBD2|TRBJ2-3|.
TGTGCCAGCAGCGCTGCGAGCGGGAGGAGCACAGATACGCAGTATTTT
CASSAASGRSTDTQYF
>TRBV10-3|TRBD2|TRBJ2-7|.
TGTGCCATCAGTGGGGCTAGCGGGAGGGACGAGCAGTACTTC
CAISGASGRDEQYF
>TRBV27|.|TRBJ2-2|.
TGTGCCAGCAGTTCCGAGGACAGACCCGGGGAGCTGTTTTTT
CASSSEDRPGELFF
>TRBV29-1|.|TRBJ1-5|.
TGCAGCGTTGCGGGCGGACTGGCTCAGCCCCAGCATTTT
CSVAGGLAQPQHF
>TRBV18|.|TRBJ2-3|.
TGTGCCAGCTCACCACGCAGGGCCTTACAGCGCACAGATACGCAGTATTTT
CASSPRRALQRTDTQYF
>TRBV9|TRBD2|TRBJ2-1|few
TGTGCCAGCAGCGGAGGAGGGACTAGCGGGGACCACAATGAGCAGTTCTTC
CASSGGGTSGDHNEQFF
>TRBV5-6|.|TRBJ2-7|.
TGTGCCAGCAGCTTGATACGGGACTACGAGCAGTACTTC
CASSLIRDYEQYF
>TRBV7-8|TRBD2|TRBJ2-5|.
TGTGCCAGCAGCTTAGAGCTAGCGGCCTACCAAGAGACCCAGTACTTC
CASSLELAAYQETQYF
>TRBV29-1|TRBD1|TRBJ1-2|.
TGCAGCGTTGATGGGGACAGTCAGAAGGTCTATGGCTACACCTTC
CSVDGDSQKVYGYTF